This paragraph covers one T cell receptor (beta chain) sequence. This sample is part of a study of OX40 agonist ivuxolimab in advanced cancers. Background on the study: Patient treatment consisted of intravenous ivuxolimab administration every 2 weeks at 0.01 to 10 mg/kg.

Trimming removed 3 bases from V and 1 base from J; junction bases left unmatched: 3. CDR1 and CDR2 (germline): SEHNR, FQNEAQ (reference sequence). The CDR3 runs to 15 residues. Assay used: immunoSEQ multiplex PCR; TCRdb lists only in-frame clones, some missing. The repertoire holds 20,000 to 25,000 clones, 80% to 90% seen once, with roughly a quarter in the top ten. The receptor comes from an adult with an advanced solid tumor such as melanoma, head and neck, liver or kidney cancer. V usage is TRBV7-9 and J usage is TRBJ2-3; 8 bases are a match to TRBD1. The specimen comprised CD4+ or CD8+ T cells sorted from blood, sampled in a trial of the OX40 agonist ivuxolimab. CDR3: CASSFRGRGTDTQYF. As DNA, the CDR3 is TGTGCCAGCAGCTTCAGGGGGCGCGGCACAGATACGCAGTATTTT.